The T cell receptor (beta chain) described here comes from a study of T cell repertoires in cytomegalovirus infection. Regarding this clonotype: Its antigen is still unknown. Given the absence of the conserved phenylalanine or tryptophan at the CDR3 end, a read error is likely.

TCRdb analysed the reads with MiXCR anew, one entry per CDR3 protein. The table records nearly 550,000 distinct CDR3 sequences, approximately 15% of them present only once. The CDR3 runs to 14 residues. J gave up 7 bases and V 1 base, and 4 bases lay outside the gene matches. The germline CDR1 and CDR2 sequences are LNHDA and SQIVND (reference sequence). General study findings and limits: Cumulated frequencies of public TCR beta families served to identify carriers of CMV plus the relevant HLA.

V gene TRBV19 combines with J gene TRBJ2-1; 7 bases map to TRBD2. The sample consisted of CD8+ T cells from PBMCs. The receptor was isolated from a human donor in good health (CMV status not recorded). Some clones in this sample may be carry-over from other donors' samples. This CDR3 is CASSIGLAANEQFS. DNA for the CDR3: TGTGCCAGTAGTATAGGGCTAGCGGCAAATGAGCAGTTCTCC.